Presented here are 10 T cell receptor beta chains from one specimen sequenced in a study of blood T cell repertoires in COVID-19. Some clones are missing from TCRdb's copy, which holds only in-frame ones; the method was immunoSEQ multiplex PCR. The sample has 200,000 to 250,000 clones, around four fifths seen once. The sequencing input was peripheral blood. The receptors derive from a woman older than 75 with active or convalescent COVID-19.

There are a few counts of this clone. The V call is TRBV19, the J call TRBJ1-4; 7 nucleotides line up with TRBD1. Trimming at V came to 5 bases and at J to 7 bases, leaving 13 bases not matched to a gene. CDR3 length: 16 residues. Germline CDR1 and CDR2: LNHDA and SQIVND (reference sequence). CDR3 protein: CASSLEGADLGEKLFF. CDR3 coding DNA: TGTGCCAGTAGTTTGGAGGGGGCAGATTTGGGTGAAAAACTGTTTTTT.

This clone was observed a few times. The chain employs TRBV11-2 and TRBJ1-3, with 7 positions matching TRBD1. V lost 5 bases, J lost 4 bases, and 11 bases stayed unmatched. The CDR3 extends over 16 amino acids. Germline V gene lookup returns CDR1 SGHAT and CDR2 FQNNGV. The CDR3: CASSRLRQGWGNTIYF. In DNA, the CDR3 is TGTGCCAGCAGCAGACTAAGACAGGGCTGGGGAAACACCATATATTTT.

This clone showed up just once. The genes are TRBV6-2 or TRBV6-3 and TRBJ2-6, with D perhaps matching TRBD2 (5 bases). The germline gives CDR1 MNHEY, CDR2 SVGEGT. The CDR3 has 16 residues. With 5 bases removed from V and 4 bases from J, the gap between germline ends came to 15 bases. This CDR3 is CASSRHEPGGANVLTF. The CDR3 nucleotides read TGTGCCAGCAGTCGACACGAGCCGGGGGGGGCCAACGTCCTGACTTTC.

This clone has only a few counts. The rearrangement joins TRBV11-2 to TRBJ1-2; possibly TRBD1 for D (6 bases). The CDR3 totals 14 residues. The germline V gene has CDR1 SGHAT and CDR2 FQNNGV. Trimming removed 5 bases at V and 4 bases at J, with 14 bases between. The CDR3 is CASSLGQYSYGYTF. The CDR3 nucleotides are TGTGCCAGCAGCCTTGGACAGTACTCCTATGGCTACACCTTC.

V gene TRBV27 combines with J gene TRBJ2-1; 12 nucleotides align to TRBD2. The CDR3 sequence is 18 residues long. V lost 3 bases, J lost 0 bases, and 6 bases stayed unmatched. Germline V CDR1 and CDR2: MNHEY, SMNVEV (reference sequence). The CDR3 loop reads CASSLPTSGGSSYNEQFF. CDR3 in DNA: TGTGCCAGCAGTTTGCCTACTAGCGGGGGGAGCTCCTACAATGAGCAGTTCTTC.

The chain links TRBV2 to TRBJ2-7, with D hard to call. With 5 bases removed from V and 1 base from J, the gap between germline ends came to 9 bases. Germline assignment: CDR1 SNHLY and CDR2 FYNNEI. This CDR3 spans 13 amino acids. The CDR3 is CASSNSPSYEQYF. The CDR3 nucleotides are TGTGCCAGCAGTAACAGCCCATCCTACGAGCAGTACTTC.

V gene TRBV27 combines with J gene TRBJ2-7, with 7 bases that match TRBD2. Germline V lookup: CDR1 MNHEY, CDR2 SMNVEV (reference sequence). The CDR3 spans 12 residues. V lost 8 bases and J lost 2; bases outside the gene matches: 3. CDR3 coding DNA: TGTGCCAGCGGACTAGTTGCCTACGAGCAGTACTTC. Residues: CASGLVAYEQYF.

The J gene is TRBJ1-2, the V gene TRBV3-1 (or the pseudogene TRBV3-2); 8 bases are shared with TRBD1. Per germline, CDR1 LGHDT and CDR2 YNNKEL (reference sequence). V lost 1 base to trimming and J lost 4 bases; unmatched junction nucleotides: 5. This CDR3 has 15 amino acids. As DNA, the CDR3 is TGTGCCAGCAGCCAAGCACCGGGACAGGCCTATGGCTACACCTTC. Its protein is CASSQAPGQAYGYTF.

This clone appeared a few times. CDR3 nucleotide sequence: TGTGCCAGTAGTACAGGGAATGGCTACACCTTC. Translated, it gives CASSTGNGYTF. The chain has TRBV19 and TRBJ1-2; TRBD1 might be the D (5 bases). The CDR3 extends over 11 amino acids. Trimming shortened V by 4 bases and J by 6 bases, and 6 bases separated the two germline ends. Germline V lookup: CDR1 LNHDA, CDR2 SQIVND (reference sequence).

This clone was recorded once. V and J are TRBV9 and TRBJ2-7; TRBD2 matches 9 bases. V was pared by 0 bases and J by 3 bases, with 7 bases of the junction left unmatched. From germline, CDR1 is SGDLS and CDR2 YYNGEE. The CDR3 is made up of 16 amino acids. CDR3 loop: CASSVAVAGDLYEQYF. CDR3 nucleotides: TGTGCCAGCAGCGTAGCGGTAGCGGGAGACCTCTACGAGCAGTACTTC.